This T cell receptor (beta chain) was found in a study of T cell repertoires in cytomegalovirus infection. MiXCR was run by TCRdb on the reads, yielding one entry per CDR3 protein. Here the sample spans around 300,000 distinct CDR3 sequences, about 26% being singletons. In its sample, this clonotype was seen a few times. Trimming shortened V by 2 bases and J by 2 bases, and 10 bases separated the two germline ends. Germline CDR1 SGHTA, CDR2 FQGTGA. CDR3 length: 15 residues. Sequencing was done on a sample of PBMCs. This chain joins TRBV7-3 and TRBJ1-5; D gene unclear. The origin of this receptor is a human donor in good health (CMV status not recorded). Some clones in this sample may be carry-over from other donors' samples. CDR3 residues: CASSLWDTGNQPQHF. In DNA, the CDR3 is TGTGCCAGCAGCTTATGGGATACGGGCAATCAGCCCCAGCATTTT.